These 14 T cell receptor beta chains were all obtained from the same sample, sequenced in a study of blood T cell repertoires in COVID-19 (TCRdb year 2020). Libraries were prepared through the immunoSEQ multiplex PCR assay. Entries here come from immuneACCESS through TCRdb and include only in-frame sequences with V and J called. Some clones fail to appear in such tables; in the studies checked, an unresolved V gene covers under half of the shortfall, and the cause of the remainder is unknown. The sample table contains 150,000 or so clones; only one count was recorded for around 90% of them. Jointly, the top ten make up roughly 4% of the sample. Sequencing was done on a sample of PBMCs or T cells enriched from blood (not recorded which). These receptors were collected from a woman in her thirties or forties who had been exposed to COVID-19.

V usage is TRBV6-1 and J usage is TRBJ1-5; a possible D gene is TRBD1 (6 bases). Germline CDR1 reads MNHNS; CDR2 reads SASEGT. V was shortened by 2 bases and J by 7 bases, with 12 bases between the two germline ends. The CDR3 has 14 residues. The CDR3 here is CASSENRAGQPQHF. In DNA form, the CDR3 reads TGTGCCAGCAGTGAAAACAGGGCCGGACAGCCCCAGCATTTT.

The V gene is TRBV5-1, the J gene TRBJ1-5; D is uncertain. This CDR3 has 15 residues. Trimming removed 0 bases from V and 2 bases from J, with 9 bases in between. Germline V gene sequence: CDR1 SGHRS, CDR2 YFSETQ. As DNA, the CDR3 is TGCGCCAGCAGCTTGGCTTCAGGTGGCAATCAGCCCCAGCATTTT. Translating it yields CASSLASGGNQPQHF.

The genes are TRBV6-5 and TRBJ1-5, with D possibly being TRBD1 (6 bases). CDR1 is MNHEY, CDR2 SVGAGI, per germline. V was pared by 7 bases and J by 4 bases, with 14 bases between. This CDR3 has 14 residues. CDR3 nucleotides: TGTGCCAGCACCCCAACAGGGCTAAATCAGCCCCAGCATTTT. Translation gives CASTPTGLNQPQHF.

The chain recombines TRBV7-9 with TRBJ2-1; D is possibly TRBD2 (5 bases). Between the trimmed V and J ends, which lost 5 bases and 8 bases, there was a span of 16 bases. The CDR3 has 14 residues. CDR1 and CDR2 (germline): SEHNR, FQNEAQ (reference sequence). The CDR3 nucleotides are TGTGCCAGCAGCGGCGATATTGGGAGCCATGAGCAGTTCTTC. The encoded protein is CASSGDIGSHEQFF.

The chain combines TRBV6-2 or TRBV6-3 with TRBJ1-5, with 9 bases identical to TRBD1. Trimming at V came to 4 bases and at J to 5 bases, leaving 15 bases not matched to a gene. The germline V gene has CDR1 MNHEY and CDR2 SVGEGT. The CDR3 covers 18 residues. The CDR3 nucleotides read TGTGCCAGCAGTTCTATTTCCTGGGGTGGGGACAGGGATCAGCCCCAGCATTTT. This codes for CASSSISWGGDRDQPQHF.

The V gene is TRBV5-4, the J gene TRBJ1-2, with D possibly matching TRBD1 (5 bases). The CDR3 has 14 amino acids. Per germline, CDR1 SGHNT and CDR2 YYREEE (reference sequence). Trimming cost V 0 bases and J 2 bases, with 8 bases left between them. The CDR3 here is CASSLGAGNYGYTF. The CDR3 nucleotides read TGTGCCAGCAGCTTGGGTGCAGGGAACTATGGCTACACCTTC.

In DNA form, the CDR3 reads TGTGCCACCCTGGGGCCGGGCCCTGGAAACACCATATATTTT. Its translation: CATLGPGPGNTIYF. V gene TRBV10-3 combines with J gene TRBJ1-3; possibly TRBD1 for D (5 bases). CDR1 and CDR2 (germline): ENHRY, SYGVKD. The CDR3 has 14 amino acids. The V gene lost 10 bases and the J gene lost 2 bases, with 15 bases spanning the gap.

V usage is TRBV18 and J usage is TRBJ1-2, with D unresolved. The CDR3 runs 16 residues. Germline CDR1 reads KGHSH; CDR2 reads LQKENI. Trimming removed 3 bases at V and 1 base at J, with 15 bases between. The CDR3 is CASSPVGGLGNYGYTF. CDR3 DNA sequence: TGTGCCAGCTCACCTGTTGGAGGACTCGGTAACTATGGCTACACCTTC.

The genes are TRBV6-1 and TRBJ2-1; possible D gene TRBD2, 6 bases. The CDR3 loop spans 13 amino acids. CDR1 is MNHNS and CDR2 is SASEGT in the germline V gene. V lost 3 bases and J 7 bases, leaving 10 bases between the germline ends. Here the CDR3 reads CASSDIAGNEQFF. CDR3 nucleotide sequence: TGTGCCAGCAGTGATATCGCGGGAAATGAGCAGTTCTTC.

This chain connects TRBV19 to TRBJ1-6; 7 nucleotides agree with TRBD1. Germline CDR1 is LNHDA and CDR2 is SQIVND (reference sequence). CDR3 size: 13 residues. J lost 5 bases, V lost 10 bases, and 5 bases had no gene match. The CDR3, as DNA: TGTGCCACCCTGGGACAGAATAATTCACCCCTCCACTTT. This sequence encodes CATLGQNNSPLHF.

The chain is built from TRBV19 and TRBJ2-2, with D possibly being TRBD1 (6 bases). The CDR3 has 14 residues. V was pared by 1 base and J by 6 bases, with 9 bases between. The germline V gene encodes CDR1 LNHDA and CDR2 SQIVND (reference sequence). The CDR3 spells CASSIGQGPGELFF. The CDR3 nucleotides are TGTGCCAGTAGTATAGGGCAGGGGCCCGGGGAGCTGTTTTTT.

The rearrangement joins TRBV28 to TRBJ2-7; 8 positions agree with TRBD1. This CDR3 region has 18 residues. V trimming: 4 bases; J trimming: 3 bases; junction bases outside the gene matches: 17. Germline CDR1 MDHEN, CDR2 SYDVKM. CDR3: CASSYVQGARLDDYEQYF. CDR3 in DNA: TGTGCCAGCAGTTATGTCCAGGGGGCGCGGCTAGACGACTACGAGCAGTACTTC.

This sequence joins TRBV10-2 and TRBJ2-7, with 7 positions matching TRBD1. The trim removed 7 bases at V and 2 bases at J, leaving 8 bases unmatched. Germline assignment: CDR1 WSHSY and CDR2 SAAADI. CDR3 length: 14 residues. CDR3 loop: CASKSGQVAYEQYF. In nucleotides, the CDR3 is TGCGCCAGCAAATCAGGACAGGTCGCCTACGAGCAGTACTTC.

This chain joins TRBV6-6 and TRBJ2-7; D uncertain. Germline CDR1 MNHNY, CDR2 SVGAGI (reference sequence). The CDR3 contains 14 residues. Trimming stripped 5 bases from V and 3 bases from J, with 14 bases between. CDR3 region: CASSHSRSLYEQYF. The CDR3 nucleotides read TGTGCCAGCAGTCATTCGCGGAGCCTCTACGAGCAGTACTTC.